This T cell receptor beta chain appears in the sequencing data of a study of human T cells and chemical hapten exposure. TCRdb re-called the RACE reads through MiXCR, storing one row per CDR3 protein. The sample records about 49,000 distinct CDR3 sequences, about a tenth being singletons. This clonotype was seen at least ten times. Documented time point: patch test 1, 2 weeks after DPC sensitization. Treatment: therapeutic diphenylcyclopropenone sensitization with weekly scalp DPC. There are 16 residues in the CDR3. Trimming shortened V by 0 bases and J by 0 bases, and 11 bases separated the two germline ends. From germline, CDR1 is LGHNA and CDR2 YSLEER.

The TCR comes from a woman aged 50 to 60 with alopecia areata. Some clones in this sample may be carry-over from other donors' samples. The rearrangement uses TRBV4-3 and TRBJ1-1; a weak D match, TRBD1 (6 bases). This specimen was whole blood, taken in connection with sensitization to the hapten diphenylcyclopropenone (DPC). CDR3 sequence (DNA): TGCGCCAGCAGCCAAGATTTTAGGGGGTTGAACACTGAAGCTTTCTTT. This codes for CASSQDFRGLNTEAFF.